In its sample, the clone carrying this TCR beta chain was seen a few times. Its antigen is not identified. The sample originates from a study of T cells after yellow fever vaccination. In the study overall: For low cell numbers, libraries were made with SMART-Seq v4 Ultra Low Input. Overall study results and limits: Re-detected after boosting: most primary clones, 96% of CD4 and around 86% of CD8.

They built TCR cDNA with 5'RACE template switching, a step that put in a universal primer site and UMIs. TCRdb ran MiXCR on the 5' RACE reads and lists one entry per CDR3 protein. The sample gives about 300,000 distinct CDR3 sequences, 8.7% of which show up once; about 3% is in the top ten. The germline V gene encodes CDR1 KGHDR and CDR2 SFDVKD. Trimming stripped 6 bases from V and 3 bases from J, with 18 bases between. The CDR3 spans 16 residues. This chain uses TRBV24-1 with TRBJ2-3, with D possibly TRBD2 on 5 matching bases. The clonotype comes from a man aged 18 to 30 who received the YFV17D yellow fever vaccine. The material was CD4+ T cells sorted from PBMCs, obtained 5 days after the yellow fever booster vaccination. CDR3: CATSPRPGKGTDTQYF. The CDR3 DNA follows: TGTGCCACCAGTCCCCGGCCGGGGAAAGGGACAGATACGCAGTATTTT.